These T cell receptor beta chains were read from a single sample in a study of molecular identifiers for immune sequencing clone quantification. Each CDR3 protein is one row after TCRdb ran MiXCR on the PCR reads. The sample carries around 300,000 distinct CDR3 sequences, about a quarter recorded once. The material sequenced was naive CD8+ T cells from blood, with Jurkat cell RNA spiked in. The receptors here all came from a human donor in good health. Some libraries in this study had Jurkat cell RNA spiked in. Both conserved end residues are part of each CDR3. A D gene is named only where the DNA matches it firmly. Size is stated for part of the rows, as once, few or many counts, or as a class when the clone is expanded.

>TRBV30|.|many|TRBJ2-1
TGTGCCTGGAGTGTAGGGCCGGGGAATGAGCAGTTCTTC
CAWSVGPGNEQFF
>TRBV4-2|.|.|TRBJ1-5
TGTGCCAGCCCCCGTTACGCGGGCAGGGTGAATATGGTTGATCAGCCCCAGCATTTT
CASPRYAGRVNMVDQPQHF
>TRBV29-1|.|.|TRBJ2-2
TGCAGCGTTGGAGGGGGAAACACCTGGGAGCTGTTTTTT
CSVGGGNTWELFF
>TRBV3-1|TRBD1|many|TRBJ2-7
TGTGCCAGCAGCCCCCGGACAGGGGTGTCTATCGAGCAGTACTTC
CASSPRTGVSIEQYF
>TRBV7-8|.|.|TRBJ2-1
TGTGCCAGCAGACTCCTCGGGGGCCCTAACAATGAGCAGTTCTTC
CASRLLGGPNNEQFF
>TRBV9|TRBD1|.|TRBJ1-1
TGTGCCAGCAGCGTAGCTTCAGGGGGAGGTGGCACTGGAGCTTTCTTT
CASSVASGGGGTGAFF
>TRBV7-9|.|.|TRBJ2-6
TGTGCCAGCAGCTTAGGTCCTTCTAGGGCCAACGTCCTGACTTTC
CASSLGPSRANVLTF
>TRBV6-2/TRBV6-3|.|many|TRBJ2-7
TGTGCCAGCAGTACAGCCTACGAGCAGTACTTC
CASSTAYEQYF
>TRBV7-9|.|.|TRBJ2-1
TGTGCCAGCAGCTTAGCGTCGGGGGAGAGGAATGAGCAGTTCTTC
CASSLASGERNEQFF
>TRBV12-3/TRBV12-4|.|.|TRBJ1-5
TGTGCCAGCAGTTTATCCGAAGGGGGCAATCAGCCCCAGCATTTT
CASSLSEGGNQPQHF
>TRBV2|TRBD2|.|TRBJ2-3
TGTGCCAGCAGTGATAACAGGGATGTAGCGGGGGGGCCGGGAGATACGCAGTATTTT
CASSDNRDVAGGPGDTQYF
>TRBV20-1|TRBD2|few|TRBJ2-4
TGCAGTGCTAGGGAAGCGGGGGAGCTAGCCAAAAACATTCAGTACTTC
CSAREAGELAKNIQYF
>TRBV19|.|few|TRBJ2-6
TGTGCCAGTAGTATCCAGGGATCTGGGGCCAACGTCCTGACTTTC
CASSIQGSGANVLTF
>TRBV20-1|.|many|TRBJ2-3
TGCAGTGCTAGAGATTCCAGCACTACTAGCACAGATACGCAGTATTTT
CSARDSSTTSTDTQYF
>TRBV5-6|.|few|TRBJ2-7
TGTGCCAGCAGCTTGGCCCGGGGAGGCTACGAGCAGTACTTC
CASSLARGGYEQYF
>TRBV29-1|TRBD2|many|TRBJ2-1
TGCAGCGTTCGAGGACTAGCTTCGGAGCAGTTCTTC
CSVRGLASEQFF
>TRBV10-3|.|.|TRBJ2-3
TGTGCCATCAGTGATTTCCAGTCAGATACGCAGTATTTT
CAISDFQSDTQYF
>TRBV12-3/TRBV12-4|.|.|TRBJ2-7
TGTGCCAGCAGTGGGGCGGGGACCACCTGCGAGCGGTGCTTC
CASSGAGTTCERCF
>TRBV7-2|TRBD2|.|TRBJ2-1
TGTGCCAGCAGCCCGAAGCCGGGGGGGGGCCCCTACAATGAGCAGTTCTTC
CASSPKPGGGPYNEQFF
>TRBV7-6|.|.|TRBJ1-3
TGTGCCAGCAGCTTAGCAGCGGGGGACGGAAACACCATATATTTT
CASSLAAGDGNTIYF
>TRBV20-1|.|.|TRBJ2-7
TGCAGTGCTAGCGGGGCTGACCCCTACGAGCAGTACTTC
CSASGADPYEQYF
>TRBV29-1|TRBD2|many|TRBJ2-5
TGCAGCGTTGATGGGACTAGCGGGAGCTCCGGGGAGACCCAGTACTTC
CSVDGTSGSSGETQYF
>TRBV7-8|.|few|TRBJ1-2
TGTGCCAGCAGCCCATACAGGGCCGGCTATGGCTACACCTTC
CASSPYRAGYGYTF
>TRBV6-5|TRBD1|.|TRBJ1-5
TGTGCCAGCAGTTACGGGGCAGGGGGAAGCACTCAGCCCCAGCATTTT
CASSYGAGGSTQPQHF
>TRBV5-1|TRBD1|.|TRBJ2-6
TGCGCCAGCAGCACGACGGGACAGGGTTTAGTGCTTGGGGCCAACGTCCTGACTTTC
CASSTTGQGLVLGANVLTF
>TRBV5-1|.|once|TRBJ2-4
.
CARRVEPFVGPGASEPSF
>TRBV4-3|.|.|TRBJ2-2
TGCGCCAGCAGCCAAGCTAGTGTCAGCACCGGGGAGCTGTTTTTT
CASSQASVSTGELFF
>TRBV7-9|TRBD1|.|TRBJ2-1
TGTGCCAGCAGCTTAGCTGGCGGACAGGGGACCTACAATGAGCAGTTCTTC
CASSLAGGQGTYNEQFF
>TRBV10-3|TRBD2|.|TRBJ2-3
TGTGCCATCAGTGAGTCTAGCGGGACGATAGATACGCAGTATTTT
CAISESSGTIDTQYF
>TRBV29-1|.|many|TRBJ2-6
TGCAGCGTTCGAAACGACAGGTCTGGGGCCAACGTCCTGACTTTC
CSVRNDRSGANVLTF
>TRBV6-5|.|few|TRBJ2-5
TGTGCCAGCCGGGCAAAGACAGCGAAAGAGACCCAGTACTTC
CASRAKTAKETQYF
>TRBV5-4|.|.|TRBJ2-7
TGTGCCAGCCGGGGGGCGGGGGACTACGAGCAGTACTTC
CASRGAGDYEQYF
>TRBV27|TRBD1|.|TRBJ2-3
TGTGCCAGCAGTTTAAGGGGACAGGGAACAGATACGCAGTATTTT
CASSLRGQGTDTQYF
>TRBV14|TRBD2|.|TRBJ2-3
TGTGACAGCAGCCAAGGAAGGACTAGCGGGAGGTATTTT
CDSSQGRTSGRYF
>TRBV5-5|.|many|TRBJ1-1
TGTGCCAGCAGCTTGCCAGGGTCCCCTGAGGCTTTCTTT
CASSLPGSPEAFF
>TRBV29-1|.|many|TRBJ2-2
TGCAGCGTCGACAGAGAGTCGACCGGGGAGCTGTTTTTT
CSVDRESTGELFF
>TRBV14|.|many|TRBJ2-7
TGTGCCAGCAGCCAAGATCTTAGCTCCTACGAGCAGTACTTC
CASSQDLSSYEQYF
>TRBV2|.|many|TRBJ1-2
TGTGCCAGCTTACCCGACAGCTATGGCTACACCTTC
CASLPDSYGYTF
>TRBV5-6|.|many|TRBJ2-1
TGTGCCAGCAGCTTAGTTGCGGGCAATGAGCAGTTCTTC
CASSLVAGNEQFF
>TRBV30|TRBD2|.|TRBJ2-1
TGTGCCTGGAGTGTTGTGGCGGGAGGCGATGAGCAGTTCTTC
CAWSVVAGGDEQFF
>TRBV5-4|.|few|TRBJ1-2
TGTGCCAGCAGAACGACGGGTGGCCGGGGCTATGGCTACACCTTC
CASRTTGGRGYGYTF